This T cell receptor beta chain originates from a study of blood T cell repertoires in COVID-19. Across the study: The United States, Italy and Spain supplied acute and convalescent COVID-19 samples. T cells, B-cell-depleted T cells, or PBMCs provided the cDNA or gDNA that served as material.

Patients in Seattle were enrolled during active infection, then followed longitudinally. The germline V and J ends were trimmed by 7 bases and 5 bases, with 17 bases remaining between them. Germline CDR1 is SGHDN and CDR2 is FVKESK. The CDR3 is 14 residues long. As originally analysed: Scientists estimated how many nucleated cells there were by amplifying reference gene primers. Clones were read by immunoSEQ multiplex PCR, and TCRdb kept only the in-frame ones, dropping some. V, J and clone size are those of that table, while D and trimming were read from the DNA. Among around 260,000 clones listed, 65% to 85% were seen once.

This clonotype originated in a person between 70 and 80 years old with COVID-19, enrolled during active disease. Sequenced: peripheral blood. The chain couples TRBV14 to TRBJ2-5; TRBD1 is a possible D gene (6 bases). CDR3 nucleotide sequence: TGTGCCAGCAACCTACAGGGTGGGCCTGAGACCCAGTACTTC. Protein sequence: CASNLQGGPETQYF. Full variable domain (missing parts from reference TRBV14 and TRBJ2-5): EAGVTQFPSHSVIEKGQTVTLRCDPISGHDNLYWYRRVMGKEIKFLLHFVKESKQDESGMPNNRFLAERTGGTYSTLKVQPAELEDSGVYFCASNLQGGPETQYFGPGTRLLVL.